This is a list of T cell receptor beta chains from one sample in a study of preoperative IRX-2 immunotherapy in early breast cancer. Sequencing was performed with immunoSEQ multiplex PCR; in TCRdb, only in-frame clones are kept and a portion is missing. The sample has about 5,600 clones; less than 80% are singletons. This sample comprised tumor tissue, obtained before IRX-2 immunotherapy. These receptors originate from a human donor with breast cancer. The CDR3 runs from the conserved cysteine through the conserved F or W. D genes are given only for firm matches. Some rows mark clone size as missing; the rest say once, few, many or name a class of expanded clone.

abundance: NA
d_gene: TRBD2
v_gene: TRBV5-1
j_gene: TRBJ2-2
CDR3aa: CASSLRTSAEPGELFF
CDR3nt: TGCGCCAGCAGCTTGAGGACTAGCGCAGAACCCGGGGAGCTGTTTTTT

abundance: once
d_gene: TRBD1
v_gene: TRBV14
j_gene: TRBJ2-5
CDR3aa: CASSQVGTAVQETQYF
CDR3nt: TGTGCCAGCAGCCAAGTCGGGACAGCGGTCCAAGAGACCCAGTACTTC

abundance: NA
d_gene: TRBD2
v_gene: TRBV9
j_gene: TRBJ2-1
CDR3aa: CASSRLAGYNEQFF
CDR3nt: TGTGCCAGCAGCAGGCTAGCGGGATACAATGAGCAGTTCTTC

abundance: few
d_gene: NA
v_gene: TRBV11-3
j_gene: TRBJ2-3
CDR3aa: CASSLRAGMSGNTQYF
CDR3nt: TGTGCCAGCAGCTTAAGGGCTGGGATGAGCGGTAATACGCAGTATTTT

abundance: few
d_gene: TRBD2
v_gene: TRBV18
j_gene: TRBJ2-7
CDR3aa: CASSPGTSGRVYEQYF
CDR3nt: TGTGCCAGCTCACCCGGGACTAGCGGGAGGGTCTACGAGCAGTACTTC

abundance: few
d_gene: NA
v_gene: TRBV19
j_gene: TRBJ1-1
CDR3aa: CASTWGSGTEAFF
CDR3nt: TGTGCCAGTACCTGGGGATCGGGTACTGAAGCTTTCTTT

abundance: NA
d_gene: TRBD2
v_gene: TRBV19
j_gene: TRBJ2-1
CDR3aa: CASSLASGIVEQFF
CDR3nt: TGTGCCAGTAGTTTGGCTAGCGGGATTGTTGAGCAGTTCTTC

abundance: NA
d_gene: NA
v_gene: TRBV2
j_gene: TRBJ1-1
CDR3aa: CARSLGGVTEAFF
CDR3nt: TGTGCCAGATCTCTGGGAGGGGTAACTGAAGCTTTCTTT

abundance: NA
d_gene: NA
v_gene: TRBV6-8
j_gene: TRBJ2-7
CDR3aa: CASSSVGGRAYEQYF
CDR3nt: TGTGCCAGCAGTTCCGTCGGAGGCCGCGCTTACGAGCAGTACTTC

abundance: NA
d_gene: TRBD2
v_gene: TRBV11-3
j_gene: TRBJ2-7
CDR3aa: CASSPGTSGKRDEQYF
CDR3nt: TGTGCCAGCAGCCCCGGGACTAGCGGGAAGAGGGACGAGCAGTACTTC

abundance: NA
d_gene: NA
v_gene: TRBV19
j_gene: TRBJ1-5
CDR3aa: CASRTDRISNQPQHF
CDR3nt: TGTGCCAGTAGAACAGACAGGATTAGCAATCAGCCCCAGCATTTT

abundance: NA
d_gene: TRBD1
v_gene: TRBV6-8
j_gene: TRBJ1-2
CDR3aa: CASSALPGQTNYGYTF
CDR3nt: TGTGCCAGCAGTGCCCTACCGGGACAGACTAACTATGGCTACACCTTC

abundance: NA
d_gene: TRBD1
v_gene: TRBV28
j_gene: TRBJ2-1
CDR3aa: CASSLGTGGGNEQFF
CDR3nt: TGTGCCAGCAGTTTAGGGACAGGGGGGGGCAATGAGCAGTTCTTC

abundance: few
d_gene: NA
v_gene: TRBV1
j_gene: TRBJ2-5
CDR3aa: CASSQDPGTSGSPQRETQYF
CDR3nt: TGCGCCAGCAGCCAAGACCCCGGGACTAGCGGGAGCCCCCAGCGAGAGACCCAGTACTTC

abundance: NA
d_gene: TRBD2
v_gene: TRBV23-1
j_gene: TRBJ2-1
CDR3aa: CASSRGTSGRNSSYNEQFF
CDR3nt: TGCGCCAGCAGTCGCGGGACTAGCGGGAGGAACAGCTCCTACAATGAGCAGTTCTTC

abundance: NA
d_gene: TRBD2
v_gene: TRBV5-1
j_gene: TRBJ2-1
CDR3aa: CASSLASGSYNEQFF
CDR3nt: TGCGCCAGCAGCTTGGCCAGCGGGAGTTACAATGAGCAGTTCTTC

abundance: NA
d_gene: TRBD2
v_gene: TRBV11-3
j_gene: TRBJ2-1
CDR3aa: CASSASGTYNEQFF
CDR3nt: TGTGCCAGCAGCGCTAGCGGGACTTACAATGAGCAGTTCTTC

abundance: few
d_gene: NA
v_gene: TRBV30
j_gene: TRBJ2-7
CDR3aa: CAGTTGWSSYEQYF
CDR3nt: TGTGCCGGAACCACAGGGTGGAGCTCCTACGAGCAGTACTTC

abundance: NA
d_gene: NA
v_gene: TRBV11-3
j_gene: TRBJ1-1
CDR3aa: CASSLVGVGTEAFF
CDR3nt: TGTGCCAGCAGCTTAGTCGGGGTTGGGACTGAAGCTTTCTTT

abundance: NA
d_gene: NA
v_gene: TRBV28
j_gene: TRBJ1-2
CDR3aa: CASSSTSFEDYGYTF
CDR3nt: TGTGCCAGCAGCTCCACCTCCTTCGAGGACTATGGCTACACCTTC

abundance: NA
d_gene: TRBD1
v_gene: TRBV6-8
j_gene: TRBJ1-2
CDR3aa: CASSYSQGVPYGYTF
CDR3nt: TGTGCCAGCAGTTATAGTCAGGGGGTTCCCTATGGCTACACCTTC

abundance: NA
d_gene: NA
v_gene: TRBV11-3
j_gene: TRBJ1-4
CDR3aa: CASSPPGGGSNEKLFF
CDR3nt: TGTGCCAGCAGCCCGCCTGGCGGGGGCTCTAATGAAAAACTGTTTTTT

abundance: once
d_gene: NA
v_gene: TRBV13
j_gene: TRBJ2-7
CDR3aa: CASSLVNGGEQYF
CDR3nt: TGTGCCAGCAGCTTAGTCAATGGGGGCGAGCAGTACTTC

abundance: NA
d_gene: NA
v_gene: TRBV6-8
j_gene: TRBJ2-1
CDR3aa: CASTLSLAYNEQFF
CDR3nt: TGTGCCAGCACCCTCTCTCTCGCATACAATGAGCAGTTCTTC

abundance: NA
d_gene: NA
v_gene: TRBV6-8
j_gene: TRBJ2-1
CDR3aa: CASSYSRLVRDRGNEQFF
CDR3nt: TGTGCCAGCAGTTACTCCCGACTAGTTCGAGACAGAGGGAATGAGCAGTTCTTC

abundance: NA
d_gene: TRBD2
v_gene: TRBV6-8
j_gene: TRBJ2-6
CDR3aa: CASSTLAGASGANVLTF
CDR3nt: TGTGCCAGCAGTACCCTAGCGGGAGCCAGTGGGGCCAACGTCCTGACTTTC

abundance: NA
d_gene: NA
v_gene: TRBV5-1
j_gene: TRBJ2-1
CDR3aa: CASSETTPISYNEQFF
CDR3nt: TGCGCCAGCAGCGAGACGACACCTATCTCCTACAATGAGCAGTTCTTC

abundance: NA
d_gene: NA
v_gene: TRBV6-8
j_gene: TRBJ1-1
CDR3aa: CASRAFRAEAFF
CDR3nt: TGTGCCAGCAGGGCCTTTAGGGCTGAAGCTTTCTTT

abundance: NA
d_gene: NA
v_gene: TRBV6-8
j_gene: TRBJ2-7
CDR3aa: CASSLWQGGSEQYF
CDR3nt: TGTGCCAGCAGTTTATGGCAGGGTGGTAGCGAGCAGTACTTC

abundance: NA
d_gene: TRBD2
v_gene: TRBV23-1
j_gene: TRBJ2-7
CDR3aa: CASSFPPGLAGARAYEQYF
CDR3nt: TGCGCCAGCAGCTTTCCACCGGGACTAGCGGGAGCGAGGGCCTACGAGCAGTACTTC

abundance: NA
d_gene: NA
v_gene: TRBV18
j_gene: TRBJ2-7
CDR3aa: CASSPPPGEILTYEQYF
CDR3nt: TGTGCCAGCTCACCCCCCCCAGGAGAGATTCTTACCTACGAGCAGTACTTC

abundance: NA
d_gene: TRBD1
v_gene: TRBV7-6
j_gene: TRBJ2-1
CDR3aa: CASSLAGQGFYNEQFF
CDR3nt: TGTGCCAGCAGCTTAGCGGGACAGGGCTTTTACAATGAGCAGTTCTTC

abundance: once
d_gene: TRBD1
v_gene: TRBV23-1
j_gene: TRBJ1-6
CDR3aa: CASSQDRQGAANSPLHF
CDR3nt: TGCGCCAGCAGCCAAGATCGGCAGGGGGCTGCTAATTCACCCCTCCACTTT

abundance: NA
d_gene: TRBD2
v_gene: TRBV6-8
j_gene: TRBJ2-7
CDR3aa: CASSRLAGYEQYF
CDR3nt: TGTGCCAGCAGCCGACTAGCGGGTTACGAGCAGTACTTC

abundance: NA
d_gene: NA
v_gene: TRBV19
j_gene: TRBJ1-1
CDR3aa: CASSPDLSRWNTEAFF
CDR3nt: TGTGCCAGTAGTCCCGACCTTAGTCGATGGAACACTGAAGCTTTCTTT

abundance: NA
d_gene: NA
v_gene: TRBV30
j_gene: TRBJ1-2
CDR3aa: CAWSVLSGFYTF
CDR3nt: TGTGCCTGGAGTGTATTGTCTGGGTTCTACACCTTC

abundance: once
d_gene: TRBD1
v_gene: TRBV11-3
j_gene: TRBJ2-7
CDR3aa: CASSLPGQGSYEQYF
CDR3nt: TGTGCCAGCAGCTTGCCGGGACAGGGTTCTTACGAGCAGTACTTC

abundance: once
d_gene: NA
v_gene: TRBV28
j_gene: TRBJ2-3
CDR3aa: CAGQHSGTDTQYF
CDR3nt: TGTGCCGGACAGCACTCAGGCACAGATACGCAGTATTTT

abundance: NA
d_gene: NA
v_gene: TRBV7-7
j_gene: TRBJ2-7
CDR3aa: CASSPGLADQEQYF
CDR3nt: TGTGCCAGCAGCCCAGGACTTGCCGATCAAGAGCAGTACTTC

abundance: NA
d_gene: NA
v_gene: TRBV4-1
j_gene: TRBJ1-3
CDR3aa: CASSQVAGLSGNTIYF
CDR3nt: TGCGCCAGCAGCCAAGTTGCGGGGCTCTCTGGAAACACCATATATTTT

abundance: once
d_gene: TRBD1
v_gene: TRBV11-3
j_gene: TRBJ2-3
CDR3aa: CASSLRQGYSTDTQYF
CDR3nt: TGTGCCAGCAGCTTGAGACAGGGGTATAGTACAGATACGCAGTATTTT

abundance: NA
d_gene: NA
v_gene: TRBV19
j_gene: TRBJ2-3
CDR3aa: CASSGREAGTDTQYF
CDR3nt: TGTGCCAGTAGTGGCAGGGAGGCGGGCACAGATACGCAGTATTTT

abundance: NA
d_gene: NA
v_gene: TRBV6-8
j_gene: TRBJ1-1
CDR3aa: CASRLSATEAFF
CDR3nt: TGTGCCAGCAGGCTCAGCGCCACTGAAGCTTTCTTT

abundance: NA
d_gene: TRBD2
v_gene: TRBV19
j_gene: TRBJ2-1
CDR3aa: CASSPLAGDPSYNEQFF
CDR3nt: TGTGCCAGTAGTCCTCTCGCGGGGGACCCCTCCTACAATGAGCAGTTCTTC

abundance: NA
d_gene: TRBD1
v_gene: TRBV5-1
j_gene: TRBJ1-2
CDR3aa: CASSLFPGQTGGYGYTF
CDR3nt: TGCGCCAGCAGCTTGTTCCCCGGCCAGACAGGGGGCTATGGCTACACCTTC

abundance: NA
d_gene: TRBD2
v_gene: TRBV6-7
j_gene: TRBJ2-1
CDR3aa: CASIAGLGGYNEQFF
CDR3nt: TGTGCCAGCATTGCTGGTCTCGGGGGGTACAATGAGCAGTTCTTC

abundance: NA
d_gene: TRBD1
v_gene: TRBV6-8
j_gene: TRBJ2-7
CDR3aa: CASSKKGAYYSYEQYF
CDR3nt: TGTGCCAGCAGCAAGAAGGGGGCCTACTACTCCTACGAGCAGTACTTC

abundance: NA
d_gene: NA
v_gene: TRBV4-1
j_gene: TRBJ1-1
CDR3aa: CASSQKQTKGGTEAFF
CDR3nt: TGCGCCAGCAGCCAGAAACAAACGAAGGGGGGCACTGAAGCTTTCTTT

abundance: NA
d_gene: NA
v_gene: TRBV5-1
j_gene: TRBJ1-3
CDR3aa: CASSWGTGQDNTIYF
CDR3nt: TGCGCCAGCAGCTGGGGGACGGGACAAGACAACACCATATATTTT

abundance: once
d_gene: TRBD2
v_gene: TRBV9
j_gene: TRBJ2-7
CDR3aa: CASSPAGRFHEQYF
CDR3nt: TGTGCCAGCAGCCCTGCCGGGAGGTTCCACGAGCAGTACTTC

abundance: NA
d_gene: NA
v_gene: TRBV19
j_gene: TRBJ2-2
CDR3aa: CASSIQPSTTGELFF
CDR3nt: TGTGCCAGTAGTATACAACCATCTACGACCGGGGAGCTGTTTTTT

abundance: NA
d_gene: TRBD1
v_gene: TRBV23-1
j_gene: TRBJ1-1
CDR3aa: CASSLQGMNTEAFF
CDR3nt: TGCGCCAGCAGCCTACAGGGGATGAACACTGAAGCTTTCTTT

abundance: NA
d_gene: NA
v_gene: TRBV18
j_gene: TRBJ2-5
CDR3aa: CASSPPGTRETQYF
CDR3nt: TGTGCCAGCTCACCACCGGGAACCAGGGAGACCCAGTACTTC

abundance: NA
d_gene: NA
v_gene: TRBV6-8
j_gene: TRBJ1-1
CDR3aa: CASTIVPGANTEAFF
CDR3nt: TGTGCCAGCACGATTGTTCCGGGAGCGAACACTGAAGCTTTCTTT

abundance: NA
d_gene: NA
v_gene: TRBV18
j_gene: TRBJ2-5
CDR3aa: CASSPPRRSVVGETQYF
CDR3nt: TGTGCCAGCTCACCACCCCGGAGGAGCGTTGTGGGGGAGACCCAGTACTTC

abundance: large
d_gene: NA
v_gene: TRBV15
j_gene: TRBJ1-1
CDR3aa: CATSDETGKMNTEAFF
CDR3nt: TGTGCCACCAGTGACGAAACAGGGAAAATGAACACTGAAGCTTTCTTT

abundance: NA
d_gene: TRBD1
v_gene: TRBV30
j_gene: TRBJ2-7
CDR3aa: CAWSAQGVYEQYF
CDR3nt: TGTGCCTGGAGTGCCCAGGGGGTCTACGAGCAGTACTTC

abundance: NA
d_gene: TRBD1
v_gene: TRBV11-3
j_gene: TRBJ2-2
CDR3aa: CASSLGQGNTGELFF
CDR3nt: TGTGCCAGCAGCTTAGGACAGGGGAACACCGGGGAGCTGTTTTTT

abundance: NA
d_gene: NA
v_gene: TRBV10-2
j_gene: TRBJ2-7
CDR3aa: CASSESLGVGFEQYF
CDR3nt: TGCGCCAGCAGTGAGTCTCTCGGGGTGGGTTTCGAGCAGTACTTC